These 20 T cell receptor beta chains were sequenced from one sample in a study of Graves' ophthalmopathy and Graves' hyperthyroidism. From RNA, the CDR3 regions of TCR beta chains were amplified and sequenced. HTBI-primed RT-PCR formed the first round, and a multiplex PCR formed the second. In TCRdb, the multiplex PCR reads were re-called with MiXCR into one record per CDR3 protein. Here the sample spans 23,000 or so distinct CDR3 sequences, less than 50% being singletons. The material sequenced was peripheral blood. These receptors were taken from an adult woman with stable Graves' hyperthyroidism.

V usage is TRBV10-3 and J usage is TRBJ2-1, with 8 bases lining up with TRBD1. The CDR3 sequence is 12 residues long. CDR1 is ENHRY, CDR2 SYGVKD, per germline. Germline trimming cut 10 bases from V and 10 bases from J; bases unmatched to any gene: 9. The CDR3 protein is CASRQGSREQFF. DNA for the CDR3: TGTGCCAGCAGACAGGGGTCAAGGGAGCAGTTCTTC.

This clonotype is termed medium-sized. The rearrangement joins TRBV19 to TRBJ2-7, with TRBD1 matching 9 bases. The germline gives CDR1 LNHDA, CDR2 SQIVND (reference sequence). V lost 7 bases, J lost 5 bases, and 9 bases stayed unmatched. The CDR3 totals 14 residues. The CDR3 spells CASNQPGQGNEQYF. In nucleotides, the CDR3 is TGTGCCAGTAATCAACCGGGACAGGGTAACGAGCAGTACTTC.

This chain links TRBV6-4 with TRBJ1-5; perhaps TRBD1 as D (5 bases). There are 14 residues in the CDR3. V dropped 6 bases and J dropped 5 bases, with 14 bases sitting between them. The germline gives CDR1 MRHNA, CDR2 SNTAGT. The CDR3 coding sequence is TGTGCCAGCAGGTCGGGACTAGCGGATCAGCCCCAGCATTTT. This gives the protein CASRSGLADQPQHF.

Only one count was recorded for this clonotype. This chain connects TRBV4-2 to TRBJ2-7; the D is unclear. V lost 0 bases and J 5 bases, leaving 8 bases between the germline ends. Germline V gene data show CDR1 as LGHNA and CDR2 as YNFKEQ. The CDR3 consists of 13 residues. CDR3 region: CASSQDRLDEQYF. Here the CDR3 DNA reads TGTGCCAGCAGCCAAGATAGGCTAGACGAGCAGTACTTC.

This rearrangement joins TRBV2 to TRBJ1-1; TRBD1 agrees at 10 bases. The CDR3 has 13 amino acids. The germline V gene encodes CDR1 SNHLY and CDR2 FYNNEI. Losses at the gene ends were 6 bases for V and 6 bases for J; bases not matched to a gene: 4. Here the CDR3 reads CASRLGTGAEAFF. The CDR3 DNA is TGTGCCAGCAGACTCGGGACAGGGGCTGAAGCTTTCTTT.

The sample holds many counts of this clonotype. The chain combines TRBV5-1 with TRBJ2-5; TRBD2 agrees at 9 bases. The germline gives CDR1 SGHRS, CDR2 YFSETQ. The CDR3 runs 14 residues. Unmatched junction bases numbered 3, after V lost 1 base and J lost 5 bases. The CDR3 loop is CASSLMREGETQYF. The CDR3 DNA reads TGCGCCAGCAGCTTGATGCGGGAGGGGGAGACCCAGTACTTC. Combining the CDR3 with reference TRBV5-1 and TRBJ2-5 gives the whole variable domain KAGVTQTPRYLIKTRGQQVTLSCSPISGHRSVSWYQQTPGQGLQFLFEYFSETQRNKGNFPGRFSGRQFSNSRSEMNVSTLELGDSALYLCASSLMREGETQYFGPGTRLLVL.

The table lists this clonotype with many counts. The rearrangement links TRBV4-2 to TRBJ1-2; D may be TRBD1 (5 bases). The CDR3 spans 17 residues. The germline CDR1 and CDR2 sequences are LGHNA and YNFKEQ. V was clipped by 0 bases and J by 1 base, with 15 bases between them. The CDR3 protein is CASSQDGGGAFNYGYTF. The CDR3 DNA sequence: TGTGCCAGCAGCCAAGATGGGGGTGGCGCCTTTAACTATGGCTACACCTTC.

The CDR3 DNA reads TGTGCCAGCAGTTACCACCTGACAGAGGCAGATAGTGGCTACACCTTC. It translates to CASSYHLTEADSGYTF. The rearrangement uses TRBV7-2 and TRBJ1-2, with D possibly being TRBD1 (5 bases). The CDR3 totals 16 residues. The germline V gene has CDR1 SGHTA and CDR2 FQGNSA. The ends were cut back, 6 bases at V and 7 bases at J, with 24 bases in the middle.

Ten or more counts support this clonotype. The J gene is TRBJ2-1, the V gene TRBV12-3 or TRBV12-4; 13 bases map to TRBD2. This CDR3 region has 19 residues. J gave up 10 bases and V 4 bases, and 19 bases lay outside the gene matches. CDR3 amino acids: CASSSPGQGGLAGVGEQFF. CDR3 in DNA: TGTGCCAGCAGTTCCCCGGGACAGGGAGGACTAGCGGGAGTGGGGGAGCAGTTCTTC.

This clonotype was found a few times. The chain couples TRBV19 to TRBJ2-1; D uncertain. Trimming stripped 4 bases from V and 4 bases from J, with 8 bases between. CDR1 and CDR2 (germline): LNHDA, SQIVND (reference sequence). CDR3 size: 13 residues. The CDR3 nucleotides read TGTGCCAGTAGTACGGAACAATACAATGAGCAGTTCTTC. This gives the protein CASSTEQYNEQFF.

This clonotype has only one observation. The junction does not match germline at one end; this may be a read error. This chain uses TRBV9 with TRBJ2-5; 7 nucleotides match TRBD2. This CDR3 has 14 amino acids. Germline CDR1 SGDLS, CDR2 YYNGEE. Here the CDR3 DNA reads TGTGCCAGCAGCGTAGAGGCGGGAGAAGAGGCCCAGTACTTC. It translates to CASSVEAGEEAQYF. Filled out from reference TRBV9 and TRBJ2-5, the complete variable domain reads DSGVTQTPKHLITATGQRVTLRCSPRSGDLSVYWYQQSLDQGLQFLIQYYNGEERAKGNILERFSAQQFPDLHSELNLSSLELGDSALYFCASSVEAGEEAQYFGPGTRLLVL.

V and J are TRBV25-1 and TRBJ2-2; D remains unclear. Germline assignment: CDR1 MGHDK and CDR2 SYGVNS. The CDR3 sequence is 15 residues long. The V end lost 1 base, the J end lost 3 bases, and 9 bases lay between the germline ends. The CDR3 loop reads CASSESVGHTGELFF. DNA for the CDR3: TGTGCCAGCAGTGAATCGGTCGGACACACCGGGGAGCTGTTTTTT.

The genes are TRBV10-3 and TRBJ2-7; no reliable D call. Germline-derived CDR1 and CDR2 are ENHRY and SYGVKD. The CDR3 is 13 amino acids. V lost 4 bases and J 4 bases, leaving 11 bases between the germline ends. The CDR3 is CAISGGREYEQYF. The CDR3 DNA sequence: TGTGCCATCAGTGGAGGTAGGGAATACGAGCAGTACTTC.

This clonotype qualifies as medium-sized (0.01 to 0.1%). The V and J genes are TRBV2 and TRBJ1-1; D ambiguous. The CDR3 is made up of 13 amino acids. With 5 bases removed from V and 0 bases from J, the gap between germline ends came to 7 bases. CDR1 is SNHLY, CDR2 FYNNEI, per germline. CDR3 bases: TGTGCCAGCAGTCCACAGATGAACACTGAAGCTTTCTTT. Protein sequence: CASSPQMNTEAFF.

This clonotype was counted a single time. The chain recombines TRBV6-6 with TRBJ2-7; 16 nucleotides agree with TRBD2. Losses at the gene ends were 6 bases for V and 2 bases for J; bases not matched to a gene: 4. The CDR3 extends over 16 amino acids. Germline V CDR1 and CDR2: MNHNY, SVGAGI (reference sequence). The CDR3 is CASRLGTSGRAYEQYF. CDR3 DNA: TGTGCCAGCAGACTCGGGACTAGCGGGAGGGCCTACGAGCAGTACTTC.

This chain joins TRBV6-5 and TRBJ2-6; D gene ambiguous. V was cut by 0 bases and J by 5 bases, with 5 bases left in between. Germline CDR1 and CDR2: MNHEY and SVGAGI. This CDR3 contains 14 residues. The CDR3 DNA reads as TGTGCCAGCAGTTACTCCCTTCGGGCCAACGTCCTGACTTTC. It codes for CASSYSLRANVLTF.

This clonotype has a count of ten or more. The chain has TRBV6-2 or TRBV6-3 and TRBJ2-7, with a possible D match to TRBD2 (5 bases). Between the trimmed V and J ends, which lost 5 bases and 3 bases, there was a span of 8 bases. Germline CDR1 is MNHEY and CDR2 is SVGEGT. The CDR3 totals 12 residues. CDR3 amino acids: CASSQLGYEQYF. The CDR3 nucleotides read TGTGCCAGCAGTCAACTAGGCTACGAGCAGTACTTC.

The genes are TRBV10-2 and TRBJ1-4, with D maybe TRBD1 (6 bases). Trimming cost V 4 bases and J 8 bases, with 20 bases left between them. This CDR3 contains 16 residues. Germline CDR1 reads WSHSY; CDR2 reads SAAADI. The CDR3 reads CASSALGGGSTEKLFF. The CDR3, as DNA: TGCGCCAGCAGTGCCCTAGGGGGAGGGTCAACGGAAAAACTGTTTTTT.

This clonotype was seen at least ten times. This chain connects TRBV12-3 or TRBV12-4 to TRBJ1-4; maybe TRBD1 (6 bases). This CDR3 region has 15 residues. Trimming removed 0 bases at V and 1 base at J, with 6 bases between. The CDR3: CASSLAQGTNEKLFF. CDR3 sequence (DNA): TGTGCCAGCAGTTTAGCACAGGGAACTAATGAAAAACTGTTTTTT.

This clonotype has a count of ten or more. This sequence joins TRBV6-2 or TRBV6-3 and TRBJ2-3, with 7 bases that match TRBD2. This CDR3 contains 14 residues. V shed 8 bases, J shed 0 bases, and the junction held 5 bases outside the gene matches. Looked up from germline, CDR1 is MNHEY and CDR2 is SVGEGT. The DNA for the CDR3 is TGTGCCAGCGGGGCGGGAGAAAGCACAGATACGCAGTATTTT. It codes for CASGAGESTDTQYF.